These 8 T cell receptor beta chains were sequenced from one sample in a study of CD8+ T cells in alopecia areata. Extraction and reverse transcription of RNA yielded cDNA as the sequencing template. Generated by immunoSEQ multiplex PCR, the TCRdb table keeps only in-frame clones and is missing some. Among fewer than 110,000 clones listed, around 83% were seen once. Treatment in this sample: oral pan-JAK inhibitor, 5-10 mg twice daily. The specimen comprised CD8+ T cells sorted from blood, sampled at week 24, from a patient treated with tofacitinib. The receptors derive from a human donor with alopecia areata.

This rearrangement joins TRBV6-5 to TRBJ1-5; D ambiguous. The V end was cut by 0 bases, the J end by 7 bases, with 13 bases between. CDR1 and CDR2 from the germline V gene are MNHEY and SVGAGI. This CDR3 contains 15 residues. CDR3 in amino acids: CASSYSIEAWQPQHF. The DNA for the CDR3 is TGTGCCAGCAGTTACTCGATTGAGGCTTGGCAGCCCCAGCATTTT.

This clone was seen just once. This chain joins TRBV5-4 and TRBJ1-1; D call uncertain. Trimming took 1 base from V and 0 from J, leaving 7 bases between them. The CDR3 runs 14 residues. The germline V gene encodes CDR1 SGHNT and CDR2 YYREEE (reference sequence). CDR3 DNA: TGTGCCAGCAGCTTGAAAACAGTGAACACTGAAGCTTTCTTT. It encodes CASSLKTVNTEAFF. Together with reference TRBV5-4 and TRBJ1-1, the CDR3 gives the full variable domain: ETGVTQSPTHLIKTRGQQVTLRCSSQSGHNTVSWYQQALGQGPQFIFQYYREEENGRGNFPPRFSGLQFPNYSSELNVNALELDDSALYLCASSLKTVNTEAFFGQGTRLTVV.

The V gene is TRBV18, the J gene TRBJ2-7; 8 nucleotides line up with TRBD1. The V and J ends lost 3 bases and 2 bases, in that order; junction bases with no gene match: 9. The CDR3 is 16 residues long. Germline loops: CDR1 KGHSH, CDR2 LQKENI. The CDR3 spells CASSPSSGTGAYEQYF. The DNA of the CDR3 is TGTGCCAGCTCACCGTCGTCCGGGACAGGAGCCTACGAGCAGTACTTC.

This clone is medium-sized. The chain couples TRBV5-4 to TRBJ2-1; no definite D call. Trimming pared 0 bases from V and 6 bases from J, leaving 10 bases between. The germline gives CDR1 SGHNT, CDR2 YYREEE (reference sequence). The CDR3 runs 14 residues. Written as DNA, the CDR3 is TGTGCCAGCAGCTTGGAGTCAAGTCGCAATGAGCAGTTCTTC. Its protein product is CASSLESSRNEQFF. The variable domain in full, with the rest retrieved from reference TRBV5-4 and TRBJ2-1, is ETGVTQSPTHLIKTRGQQVTLRCSSQSGHNTVSWYQQALGQGPQFIFQYYREEENGRGNFPPRFSGLQFPNYSSELNVNALELDDSALYLCASSLESSRNEQFFGPGTRLTVL.

The chain is built from TRBV11-2 and TRBJ2-5; tentative D call: TRBD2 (7 bases). The closer fit of TRBJ2-7 to the DNA end suggests the J call may be wrong. The CDR3 totals 15 residues. The V gene's germline CDR1 is SGHAT and CDR2 FQNNGV. The CDR3 DNA is TGTGCCAGCAGCTTCGGTCGGGGGGCCGCCTACGAGCAGTACTTC. Translating it yields CASSFGRGAAYEQYF.

This sequence joins TRBV5-1 and TRBJ2-3, with 12 bases aligning to TRBD1. With V trimmed by 3 bases and J by 3 bases, 2 bases remained unmatched. CDR3 length: 15 amino acids. Per the germline V gene, CDR1 is SGHRS and CDR2 is YFSETQ. CDR3 amino acids: CASSWGQGATDTQYF. The CDR3 region has the DNA TGCGCCAGCAGCTGGGGACAGGGGGCTACAGATACGCAGTATTTT. The variable domain in full, with the rest retrieved from reference TRBV5-1 and TRBJ2-3, is KAGVTQTPRYLIKTRGQQVTLSCSPISGHRSVSWYQQTPGQGLQFLFEYFSETQRNKGNFPGRFSGRQFSNSRSEMNVSTLELGDSALYLCASSWGQGATDTQYFGPGTRLTVL.

This clone was detected once. The chain combines TRBV4-1 with TRBJ2-7; TRBD1 aligns across 7 bases. Trimming removed 3 bases from V and 0 bases from J; junction bases left unmatched: 2. The CDR3 consists of 14 residues. Germline CDR1 and CDR2: MGHRA and YSYEKL. CDR3 in DNA: TGCGCCAGCAGCCACAGGACAGGCTCCTACGAGCAGTACTTC. It specifies CASSHRTGSYEQYF.

The rearrangement uses TRBV2 and TRBJ1-1; TRBD1 aligns across 7 bases. J lost 4 bases, V lost 6 bases, and 5 bases had no gene match. This CDR3 contains 13 residues. The germline gives CDR1 SNHLY, CDR2 FYNNEI. The CDR3 DNA follows: TGTGCCAGCAGGCAGGGGGGGGGCACTGAAGCTTTCTTT. Its translation is CASRQGGGTEAFF.